The rows below give T cell receptor beta chains drawn from one sample of a study of blood T cells in healthy people across ages. MiXCR was run by TCRdb on the 5' RACE reads, yielding one entry per CDR3 protein. Of 750,000 or so distinct CDR3 sequences listed, around a quarter are singletons. The same data also contributed to another study, on T cells of mothers and their children.

Input material: blood. Receptor source: a boy aged 10-17 years in good health. CDR3s include the opening cysteine and the closing phenylalanine or tryptophan. D genes are given only for firm matches. For some rows the clone size is stated as once, few or many, or as a class when expanded; others skip it.

len | j_gene | v_gene | d_gene | abundance | CDR3nt | CDR3aa
17 | TRBJ2-4 | TRBV7-9 | - | - | TGTGCCAGCACCGAAGCCGGGGCAGACCCAGCCAAAAACATTCAGTACTTC | CASTEAGADPAKNIQYF
12 | TRBJ1-1 | TRBV10-3 | - | - | TGTGCCACCCGCGGGGGGAACACTGAAGCTTTCTTT | CATRGGNTEAFF
15 | TRBJ1-5 | TRBV4-2 | TRBD1 | - | TGTGCCAGCAGCCCGCGACAGGGATCGGGTCAGCCCCAGCATTTT | CASSPRQGSGQPQHF
15 | TRBJ2-3 | TRBV15 | TRBD2 | - | TGTGCCACCAGCAGACGCGGGGGGGGAACAGATACGCAGTATTTT | CATSRRGGGTDTQYF
13 | TRBJ2-7 | TRBV20-1 | TRBD2 | - | TGCAGTGCTAGAGGGGCGGGGGGCTACGAGCAGTACTTC | CSARGAGGYEQYF
13 | TRBJ2-5 | TRBV7-2 | - | few | TGTGCCAGCAGCTTAGCTTACAGAGAGACCCAGTACTTC | CASSLAYRETQYF
17 | TRBJ2-2 | TRBV14 | TRBD2 | few | TGTGCCAGCAGCCGGCCAGCGGGGGACCTTAACACCGGGGAGCTGTTTTTT | CASSRPAGDLNTGELFF
14 | TRBJ2-1 | TRBV4-1 | - | few | TGCGCCAGCAGCCAAGATCTTGAGGACAATGAGCAGTTCTTC | CASSQDLEDNEQFF
15 | TRBJ2-2 | TRBV6-5 | - | - | TGTGCCAGCAGTTACGTAGCGCCTAGCGCCGGGGAGCTGTTTTTT | CASSYVAPSAGELFF
17 | TRBJ2-1 | TRBV7-8 | - | few | TGTGCCAGCAGCTTAAAACAAGCGGGTACATCCTACAATGAGCAGTTCTTC | CASSLKQAGTSYNEQFF
17 | TRBJ2-3 | TRBV7-2 | TRBD2 | few | TGTGCCAGCAGCCTCTCCCTGCGGGGGGCGAGCACAGATACGCAGTATTTT | CASSLSLRGASTDTQYF
16 | TRBJ1-1 | TRBV3-1 | - | - | TGTGCCAGCAGCCAAGGAGGTTGGGCACGGGGCTATGAAGCTTTCTTT | CASSQGGWARGYEAFF
19 | TRBJ2-1 | TRBV18 | TRBD2 | few | TGTGCCAGCTCACCACAATACTACCCGGCTAGCGGGGGACACAATGAGCAGTTCTTC | CASSPQYYPASGGHNEQFF
16 | TRBJ2-5 | TRBV4-1 | - | few | TGCGCCAGCAGCCAAGATTTAGTCGGGTACCAAGAGACCCAGTACTTC | CASSQDLVGYQETQYF
15 | TRBJ2-2 | TRBV12-3/TRBV12-4 | TRBD1 | - | TGTGCCAGCAGTTCCAGGGACAGTTATGCCGGGGAGCTGTTTTTT | CASSSRDSYAGELFF
16 | TRBJ2-7 | TRBV7-9 | TRBD1 | few | TGTGCCAGCAGCTTAGGCCTATCGGGACAGGGTGGCGAGCAGTACTTC | CASSLGLSGQGGEQYF
16 | TRBJ2-1 | TRBV4-2 | - | few | TGTGCCAGCAGCCCTCAGCCGGGGACTTTATACAATGAGCAGTTCTTC | CASSPQPGTLYNEQFF
13 | TRBJ1-1 | TRBV20-1 | TRBD1 | - | TGCAGTGCCACGGACAGGGTAGGGACTGAAGCTTTCTTT | CSATDRVGTEAFF
15 | TRBJ2-2 | TRBV5-1 | - | few | TGCGCCAGCAGTACTCGACTATCGAACACCGGGGAGCTGTTTTTT | CASSTRLSNTGELFF
17 | TRBJ1-4 | TRBV27 | TRBD1 | few | TGTGCCAGCAGTTCTACCGCTGGGACAGGGGGCCATGAAAAACTGTTTTTT | CASSSTAGTGGHEKLFF
13 | TRBJ2-7 | TRBV6-2/TRBV6-3 | - | - | TGTGCCAGCAGTTCCCCTAGCGTTCGCGAGCAGTACTTC | CASSSPSVREQYF
13 | TRBJ1-1 | TRBV5-6 | - | few | TGTGCCAGCAGCATAAAGACAGACACTGAAGCTTTCTTT | CASSIKTDTEAFF
17 | TRBJ2-1 | TRBV29-1 | - | once | TGCAGCGTTGCTGGGGCATTGGGGGCGCGGTCCTACAATGAGCAGTTCTTC | CSVAGALGARSYNEQFF
14 | TRBJ2-2 | TRBV4-1 | TRBD1 | once | TGCGCCAGCAGCCCAAACAGGGGGAAGAGGGAGCTGTTTTTT | CASSPNRGKRELFF
15 | TRBJ2-3 | TRBV4-1 | TRBD2 | - | TGCGCCAGCAGCCAAGGAGCGGGACGCGTAGATACGCAGTATTTT | CASSQGAGRVDTQYF
17 | TRBJ2-1 | TRBV5-1 | - | - | TGCGCCAGCAGCCCCGGACTGGGGGATAGGTATCGCAATGAGCAGTTCTTC | CASSPGLGDRYRNEQFF
13 | TRBJ1-1 | TRBV25-1 | - | - | TGTGCCAGCAGTCGGCCCGGGAACACTGAAGCTTTCTTT | CASSRPGNTEAFF
15 | TRBJ2-7 | TRBV20-1 | - | few | TGCAGTGCTAGAGATCAAAGGGCACAGGAATACGAGCAGTACTTC | CSARDQRAQEYEQYF
15 | TRBJ1-2 | TRBV29-1 | - | - | TGCAGCGCCCGAATGGCGGCCGGAGCTAACTATGGCTACACCTTC | CSARMAAGANYGYTF
16 | TRBJ2-4 | TRBV12-3/TRBV12-4 | - | - | TGTGCCAGCAGTTCCCTGTTAGACAGGACCTTGGACATTCAGTACTTC | CASSSLLDRTLDIQYF
15 | TRBJ2-1 | TRBV7-2 | TRBD2 | few | TGTGCCAGCAGCTTTTACGCGGGAGTGGTTAATGAGCAGTTCTTC | CASSFYAGVVNEQFF
15 | TRBJ2-7 | TRBV7-9 | - | - | TGTGCCAGCAGCTTAGCGTGGCCGGGAGCTTACGAGCAGTACTTC | CASSLAWPGAYEQYF
14 | TRBJ1-1 | TRBV7-2 | - | - | TGTGCCAGCAGCCCCTTGGCCCTGAACACTGAAGCTTTCTTT | CASSPLALNTEAFF
16 | TRBJ1-6 | TRBV5-1 | - | few | TGCGCCAGCAGCTTGATGGGGGAGGCCAATAATTCACTCCTCCACTTT | CASSLMGEANNSLLHF
15 | TRBJ2-2 | TRBV29-1 | TRBD2 | - | TGCAGCGTTGACGACGGGAGGGCATACACCGGGGAGCTGTTTTTT | CSVDDGRAYTGELFF
15 | TRBJ2-1 | TRBV12-3/TRBV12-4 | - | - | TGTGCCAGCAGTTCGGGGACACCTTTGGAGGATGAGCAGTTCTTC | CASSSGTPLEDEQFF
12 | TRBJ1-2 | TRBV12-3/TRBV12-4 | - | few | TGTGCCAGCAGTTTCCGGGGGCTCGGCTACACCTTC | CASSFRGLGYTF